This TCR beta chain was retrieved from a study of blood T cell repertoires in COVID-19. Study details: PBMCs, B-cell-depleted T cells, or T cells were the source of the cDNA or gDNA that made up the material.

In the authors' workflow: Counts of nucleated cells, estimated from reference gene primer amplification, were obtained. Sequenced by immunoSEQ multiplex PCR; TCRdb stores in-frame clones only, minus some. That table is the source of V, J and clone size, and D and trimming were worked out from the DNA. The sample records some 120,000 clones, 90% being singletons. CDR1 and CDR2 from the germline V gene are LGHDT and YNNKEL (reference sequence). The CDR3 sequence is 14 residues long. The ends were cut back, 2 bases at V and 4 bases at J, with 11 bases in the middle. This TCR was recovered from a man aged 55 to 69 with COVID-19, enrolled during active disease. This chain connects TRBV3-1 (or the pseudogene TRBV3-2) to TRBJ1-2; D is undetermined. Sequenced input: peripheral blood. Written as DNA, the CDR3 is TGTGCCAGCAGCCAATCGGGTGATAGCTATGGCTACACCTTC. Translated, it gives CASSQSGDSYGYTF.